The 20 T cell receptor beta chains below were found in one sample sequenced in a study of control samples from healthy donors and cancer patients (TCRdb year 2020). Library preparation was by the immunoSEQ multiplex PCR assay. Entries here come from immuneACCESS through TCRdb and include only in-frame sequences with V and J called. Some clones fail to appear in such tables; in the studies checked, an unresolved V gene covers under half of the shortfall, and the cause of the remainder is unknown. The sample table lists 150,000 to 200,000 clones, 88% of them with a count of one. The ten most abundant clones make up 1.7% of the sample. Input material: blood. The receptors here all came from a man between 18 and 35 years old in good health.

This clone showed up just a few times. The genes are TRBV28 and TRBJ1-6, with D possibly being TRBD1 (5 bases). The CDR3 has 13 residues. Germline CDR1 and CDR2: MDHEN and SYDVKM. With 4 bases removed from V and 9 bases from J, the gap between germline ends came to 10 bases. The CDR3 loop is CASSSHQGSPLHF. The CDR3 DNA follows: TGTGCCAGCAGTTCCCACCAGGGTTCACCCCTCCACTTT.

This clone was picked up one time. The chain is built from TRBV6-6 and TRBJ1-4; no reliable D call. V gave up 4 bases and J gave up 8 bases, with 17 bases separating them. The CDR3 has 15 amino acids. CDR1 is MNHNY, CDR2 SVGAGI, per germline (reference sequence). CDR3 amino acids: CASSLLGGSGEKLFF. The CDR3 coding sequence is TGTGCCAGCAGTTTACTTGGAGGATCTGGAGAAAAACTGTTTTTT.

The CDR3 spells CASSALGFTNTGELFF. In DNA form, the CDR3 reads TGTGCCAGCAGTGCCTTGGGCTTTACGAACACCGGGGAGCTGTTTTTT. The chain links TRBV6-4 to TRBJ2-2, with D hard to call. Germline-derived CDR1 and CDR2 are MRHNA and SNTAGT. V lost 4 bases and J lost 0, with 12 bases in between. This CDR3 is 16 amino acids long.

The chain links TRBV6-2 or TRBV6-3 to TRBJ2-2; no definite D call. Germline V gives CDR1 MNHEY, CDR2 SVGEGT. The CDR3 contains 15 residues. The V end was cut by 0 bases, the J end by 6 bases, with 11 bases between. CDR3 sequence (DNA): TGTGCCAGCAGTTACTCTATTGGTGGGGCCGGGGAGCTGTTTTTT. It yields the protein CASSYSIGGAGELFF.

Only a few counts were recorded for this clone. This chain uses TRBV6-2 or TRBV6-3 with TRBJ1-5, with D maybe TRBD1 (6 bases). V lost 5 bases and J lost 3, with 17 bases in between. The germline V gene encodes CDR1 MNHEY and CDR2 SVGEGT. The CDR3 sequence is 16 residues long. The CDR3, as DNA: TGTGCCAGCAGTCGTCGTTGGGGGCTCGACAATCAGCCCCAGCATTTT. Amino acid sequence: CASSRRWGLDNQPQHF.

The chain carries TRBV23-1 and TRBJ2-7, with D tentatively TRBD1 (6 bases). TRBV23-1 counts as an open reading frame of uncertain function. Trimming removed 6 bases at V and 2 bases at J, with 14 bases between. The CDR3 spans 14 residues. CDR3: CASSHQGPPYEQYF. In nucleotides, the CDR3 is TGCGCCAGCAGCCACCAGGGGCCACCCTACGAGCAGTACTTC.

The rearrangement joins TRBV6-6 to TRBJ2-7; 7 positions match TRBD1. With 6 bases clipped from V and 3 bases from J, the junction kept 11 bases outside the gene matches. CDR3 size: 15 residues. The germline V gene encodes CDR1 MNHNY and CDR2 SVGAGI (reference sequence). The CDR3: CASSRQGSKSYEQYF. The CDR3 DNA sequence: TGTGCCAGCAGCAGACAGGGTAGTAAGAGCTACGAGCAGTACTTC.

The CDR3 nucleotides read TGTGCCAGCCAGAGGTCCAGAAATCAGCCCCAGCATTTT. It encodes CASQRSRNQPQHF. The V call is TRBV28, the J call TRBJ1-5; D remains ambiguous. V dropped 8 bases and J dropped 4 bases, with 12 bases sitting between them. The germline V gene has CDR1 MDHEN and CDR2 SYDVKM. The CDR3 sequence is 13 residues long. Variable domain in full (rest from reference TRBV28 and TRBJ1-5): DVKVTQSSRYLVKRTGEKVFLECVQDMDHENMFWYRQDPGLGLRLIYFSYDVKMKEKGDIPEGYSVSREKKERFSLILESASTNQTSMYLCASQRSRNQPQHFGDGTRLSIL.

The chain recombines TRBV7-2 with TRBJ1-1; D is ambiguous. There are 15 residues in the CDR3. Germline values: CDR1 SGHTA, CDR2 FQGNSA. The ends were cut back, 5 bases at V and 6 bases at J, with 19 bases in the middle. This CDR3 reads CASSTRGGFGAEAFF. The CDR3 DNA reads TGTGCCAGCAGCACGAGAGGCGGTTTTGGGGCTGAAGCTTTCTTT.

J is TRBJ2-5 and V is TRBV27; 11 positions agree with TRBD2. CDR3 length equals 15 residues. CDR1 is MNHEY, CDR2 SMNVEV, per germline (reference sequence). The ends lost 5 bases at V and 4 bases at J; junction bases unmatched: 6. CDR3 sequence reads: CASSVIAGGRETQYF. Here the CDR3 DNA reads TGTGCCAGCAGTGTAATAGCGGGGGGGAGAGAGACCCAGTACTTC.

The chain carries TRBV11-2 and TRBJ1-2; a possible D gene is TRBD1 (6 bases). Trimming shortened V by 2 bases and J by 1 base, and 11 bases separated the two germline ends. Germline CDR1 and CDR2: SGHAT and FQNNGV. The CDR3 extends over 15 amino acids. In DNA form, the CDR3 reads TGTGCCAGCAGCTTATCTTTGGACAGTAACTATGGCTACACCTTC. Translation: CASSLSLDSNYGYTF.

This sequence joins TRBV5-4 and TRBJ2-1; TRBD2 aligns across 8 bases. Per germline, CDR1 SGHNT and CDR2 YYREEE (reference sequence). The CDR3 is 15 residues long. V shed 4 bases, J shed 4 bases, and the junction held 7 bases outside the gene matches. CDR3 sequence reads: CASSPLAGTYNEQFF. The CDR3 DNA follows: TGTGCCAGCAGCCCTTTAGCGGGGACGTACAATGAGCAGTTCTTC.

The genes are TRBV6-5 and TRBJ2-1; 11 positions agree with TRBD2. The CDR3 length is 16 residues. Germline CDR1 reads MNHEY; CDR2 reads SVGAGI. The V gene end was trimmed by 2 bases and the J gene end by 7 bases; junction bases not matched to a gene: 7. CDR3 residues: CASSYRFSGGGNEQFF. The CDR3 region has the DNA TGTGCCAGCAGTTACCGTTTTAGCGGGGGGGGAAATGAGCAGTTCTTC.

This chain connects TRBV14 to TRBJ1-1, with D unresolved. The CDR3 is made up of 14 amino acids. Germline CDR1 reads SGHDN; CDR2 reads FVKESK. The V gene lost 1 base and the J gene lost 7 bases, with 13 bases spanning the gap. The CDR3 reads CASSQGVGKFEAFF. The DNA for the CDR3 is TGTGCCAGCAGCCAAGGTGTCGGGAAATTTGAAGCTTTCTTT.

The chain couples TRBV6-1 to TRBJ2-5, with D tentatively TRBD1 or TRBD2 (5 bases each). This CDR3 has 16 residues. Germline V lookup: CDR1 MNHNS, CDR2 SASEGT. The V end lost 4 bases, the J end lost 5 bases, and 20 bases lay between the germline ends. The CDR3 DNA is TGTGCCAGCAGTGTATCGCCGGGACGGTTTTTTGAGACCCAGTACTTC. Its translation is CASSVSPGRFFETQYF.

This clone has just one count. This chain uses TRBV3-1 (or the pseudogene TRBV3-2) with TRBJ2-1, with 9 bases that match TRBD1. V dropped 4 bases and J dropped 8; count of bases not matched to a gene: 12. From germline, CDR1 is LGHDT and CDR2 YNNKEL (reference sequence). There are 16 residues in the CDR3. In DNA, the CDR3 is TGTGCCAGCAGCCTTACCGGGACAGGGTCACGTTATGAGCAGTTCTTC. It codes for CASSLTGTGSRYEQFF.

This chain joins TRBV3-1 (or the pseudogene TRBV3-2) and TRBJ1-6, with TRBD1 as a possible D gene (5 bases). The CDR3 is 15 residues long. The V end lost 10 bases, the J end lost 6 bases, and 19 bases lay between the germline ends. Germline CDR1 LGHDT, CDR2 YNNKEL (reference sequence). The CDR3 region has the DNA TGTGCCACCCAGAAAGCCGGACACCTTAATTCACCCCTCCACTTT. Its protein is CATQKAGHLNSPLHF.

The genes are TRBV6-2 or TRBV6-3 and TRBJ1-1; D may be TRBD1 (5 bases). The CDR3 has 18 amino acids. Germline V CDR1 and CDR2: MNHEY, SVGEGT. V lost 0 bases and J 6 bases, leaving 23 bases between the germline ends. CDR3 residues: CASSYSGRAGGALPEAFF. CDR3 bases: TGTGCCAGCAGTTACTCAGGGAGGGCAGGTGGGGCCCTCCCTGAAGCTTTCTTT.

The rearrangement joins TRBV19 to TRBJ1-2; 8 nucleotides match TRBD1. After removal of 5 bases from V and 0 bases from J, the junction contained 2 bases not matched to a gene. The CDR3 contains 14 residues. Germline CDR1 is LNHDA and CDR2 is SQIVND (reference sequence). DNA for the CDR3: TGTGCCAGTAGTGTACAGGGGGCTAACTATGGCTACACCTTC. Translation gives CASSVQGANYGYTF. Full variable domain (missing parts from reference TRBV19 and TRBJ1-2): DGGITQSPKYLFRKEGQNVTLSCEQNLNHDAMYWYRQDPGQGLRLIYYSQIVNDFQKGDIAEGYSVSREKKESFPLTVTSAQKNPTAFYLCASSVQGANYGYTFGSGTRLTVV.

The chain combines TRBV28 with TRBJ1-4; D not certain. The CDR3 length is 18 residues. Deletions cut 1 base from V and 5 bases from J, with 20 bases between. Germline V CDR1 and CDR2: MDHEN, SYDVKM. The CDR3 sequence is CASSLSPLSQFRNEKLFF. DNA for the CDR3: TGTGCCAGCAGTTTATCCCCCCTCAGCCAGTTCCGGAATGAAAAACTGTTTTTT.